The 26 T cell receptor beta chains in this list originate from one sample, sequenced in a study of cytomegalovirus exposure and HLA in healthy donors. 13 Jbeta primers and 60 Vbeta primers were used for the PCR. This table comes from immunoSEQ multiplex PCR, and its TCRdb copy is limited to in-frame clones, with some not included. The sample has 120,000 to 150,000 clones; nearly 80% are singletons. Sequenced input: PBMCs. All receptors come from a woman in her thirties in good health and CMV-seronegative.

This sequence joins TRBV5-4 and TRBJ2-3; D uncertain. CDR3 length equals 13 residues. Germline-derived CDR1 and CDR2 are SGHNT and YYREEE (reference sequence). V was trimmed by 1 base and J by 2 bases, leaving 5 bases between them. CDR3 DNA sequence: TGTGCCAGCAGCTTGTCCAACACAGATACGCAGTATTTT. This codes for CASSLSNTDTQYF.

The chain has TRBV19 and TRBJ1-6; D may be TRBD1 (6 bases). The germline V gene encodes CDR1 LNHDA and CDR2 SQIVND (reference sequence). This CDR3 is 13 amino acids long. Trimming took 5 bases from V and 13 from J, leaving 15 bases between them. CDR3 sequence reads: CASSARDTSPLHF. The CDR3 nucleotides are TGTGCCAGTAGTGCGAGGGACACTTCGCCCCTCCACTTT. Using reference TRBV19 and TRBJ1-6 for the parts outside the CDR3, the full variable domain is DGGITQSPKYLFRKEGQNVTLSCEQNLNHDAMYWYRQDPGQGLRLIYYSQIVNDFQKGDIAEGYSVSREKKESFPLTVTSAQKNPTAFYLCASSARDTSPLHFGNGTRLTVT.

V gene TRBV14 combines with J gene TRBJ1-2, with 8 positions matching TRBD1. The ends lost 0 bases at V and 4 bases at J; junction bases unmatched: 7. Per germline, CDR1 SGHDN and CDR2 FVKESK. The CDR3 sequence is 16 residues long. CDR3 amino acids: CASSQEGGQAFYGYTF. As DNA, the CDR3 is TGTGCCAGCAGCCAAGAGGGGGGACAGGCCTTCTATGGCTACACCTTC.

V and J are TRBV2 and TRBJ2-7; 12 nucleotides match TRBD2. The junction had 6 bases not matched to a gene; V was cut back by 7 bases and J by 5 bases. CDR3 length: 14 residues. From germline, CDR1 is SNHLY and CDR2 FYNNEI. This CDR3 reads CASTLLAGGNEQYF. Written as DNA, the CDR3 is TGTGCCAGCACCCTCCTAGCGGGGGGGAACGAGCAGTACTTC.

This chain joins TRBV29-1 and TRBJ2-1, with TRBD2 matching over 8 bases. Germline V gene data show CDR1 as SQVTM and CDR2 as ANQGSEA. This CDR3 is 15 amino acids long. With 0 bases clipped from V and 4 bases from J, the junction kept 5 bases outside the gene matches. The CDR3 reads CSVEDERGRYNEQFF. CDR3 bases: TGCAGCGTTGAAGATGAGCGGGGGCGTTACAATGAGCAGTTCTTC.

The V and J genes are TRBV5-4 and TRBJ1-2; the D gene is possibly TRBD1 (6 bases). The germline V gene encodes CDR1 SGHNT and CDR2 YYREEE (reference sequence). V was shortened by 0 bases and J by 7 bases, with 22 bases between the two germline ends. CDR3 length equals 17 residues. CDR3 region: CASSLVGAQGKARGYTF. The CDR3 bases are TGTGCCAGCAGCTTGGTGGGGGCCCAGGGGAAGGCCCGTGGCTACACCTTC.

This clone was seen once. CDR3 in amino acids: CASSRQENTGELFF. The CDR3 DNA reads as TGTGCCAGCAGCAGACAGGAAAACACCGGGGAGCTGTTTTTT. The chain links TRBV6-1 to TRBJ2-2, with D tentatively TRBD1 (6 bases). This CDR3 has 14 residues. The germline V gene encodes CDR1 MNHNS and CDR2 SASEGT. The V gene lost 6 bases and the J gene lost 2 bases, with 10 bases spanning the gap.

The chain joins TRBV4-3 to TRBJ1-4; TRBD1 matches 8 bases. The CDR3 totals 16 residues. V shed 4 bases and J 0 bases; nucleotides not matched to a gene: 4. Looked up from germline, CDR1 is LGHNA and CDR2 is YSLEER. The CDR3 bases are TGCGCCAGCAGCCCGGGACAGGTTGCAACTAATGAAAAACTGTTTTTT. Protein: CASSPGQVATNEKLFF.

The V and J genes are TRBV7-8 and TRBJ1-3, with D perhaps TRBD1 (5 bases). This CDR3 comprises 16 residues. Trimming removed 3 bases at V and 4 bases at J, with 16 bases between. The germline CDR1 and CDR2 sequences are SGHVS and FQNEAQ. Here the CDR3 reads CASSFSGGRFGNTIYF. Here the CDR3 DNA reads TGTGCCAGCAGCTTTTCGGGGGGGAGGTTCGGAAACACCATATATTTT.

The V and J genes are TRBV18 and TRBJ1-1; the D is unclear. Germline V gene sequence: CDR1 KGHSH, CDR2 LQKENI. This CDR3 has 13 amino acids. V was trimmed by 3 bases and J by 7 bases, leaving 12 bases between them. The CDR3: CASSPSRSIEAFF. The CDR3, as DNA: TGTGCCAGCTCACCTTCACGGAGCATTGAAGCTTTCTTT.

The chain combines TRBV4-1 with TRBJ2-2; 7 bases align to TRBD1. Germline V gene sequence: CDR1 MGHRA, CDR2 YSYEKL. CDR3 length: 15 amino acids. V lost 4 bases to trimming and J lost 4 bases; unmatched junction nucleotides: 6. CDR3 DNA: TGCGCCAGCAGCCCAGTACAGGGGAGCACCGGGGAGCTGTTTTTT. This sequence encodes CASSPVQGSTGELFF.

The chain has TRBV6-5 and TRBJ2-7; TRBD1 aligns across 9 bases. CDR3 length: 14 amino acids. From germline, CDR1 is MNHEY and CDR2 SVGAGI. With V trimmed by 6 bases and J by 4 bases, 7 bases remained unmatched. The DNA of the CDR3 is TGTGCCAGCAGCCCCGGGACAGGGAGATACGAGCAGTACTTC. Its protein product is CASSPGTGRYEQYF.

V and J are TRBV13 and TRBJ2-7; possible D gene TRBD1, 5 bases. This CDR3 is 12 amino acids long. Germline values: CDR1 PRHDT, CDR2 FYEKMQ (reference sequence). V lost 3 bases and J lost 4, with 7 bases in between. CDR3 nucleotides: TGTGCCAGCAGCTTGGCAGGGTACGAGCAGTACTTC. Protein sequence: CASSLAGYEQYF.

This sequence joins TRBV30 and TRBJ1-1; no firm D call. CDR1 GTSNPN and CDR2 SVGIG come from the germline V gene (reference sequence). The CDR3 is made up of 15 amino acids. V shed 5 bases and J shed 7 bases, with 23 bases lying between them. The CDR3 sequence: CAWAGSLPLRDEAFF. The DNA for the CDR3 is TGTGCCTGGGCAGGTTCTCTCCCTCTGAGGGATGAAGCTTTCTTT.

The chain has TRBV27 and TRBJ2-7, with a weak D call TRBD1 (5 bases). Germline V CDR1 and CDR2: MNHEY, SMNVEV (reference sequence). The ends were cut back, 2 bases at V and 3 bases at J, with 11 bases in the middle. This CDR3 spans 14 amino acids. CDR3 sequence reads: CASSLRQPFYEQYF. CDR3 nucleotides: TGTGCCAGCAGTTTAAGACAGCCGTTCTACGAGCAGTACTTC.

The V gene is TRBV2, the J gene TRBJ1-5, with D possibly being TRBD1 (6 bases). This CDR3 is 13 amino acids long. The germline V gene encodes CDR1 SNHLY and CDR2 FYNNEI. Trimming left V 6 bases short and J 7 bases short, with 13 bases between. The CDR3 loop reads CASRQGESQPQHF. DNA for the CDR3: TGTGCCAGCAGACAGGGAGAAAGCCAGCCCCAGCATTTT.

The genes are TRBV7-9 and TRBJ2-5; 7 bases fit TRBD1. Germline V gene data show CDR1 as SEHNR and CDR2 as FQNEAQ (reference sequence). V lost 4 bases to trimming and J lost 3 bases; unmatched junction nucleotides: 2. This CDR3 contains 13 residues. CDR3 sequence reads: CASSSGQEETQYF. In DNA, the CDR3 is TGTGCCAGCAGCTCAGGACAGGAAGAGACCCAGTACTTC.

This clone has a single count. CDR3 bases: TGTGCCAGCAGTTTAAGTGGACAGGGCGAAAAACTGTTTTTT. Its protein is CASSLSGQGEKLFF. The V gene is TRBV27, the J gene TRBJ1-4; TRBD1 matches 8 bases. The junction had 4 bases not matched to a gene; V was cut back by 2 bases and J by 8 bases. The germline gives CDR1 MNHEY, CDR2 SMNVEV (reference sequence). This CDR3 region has 14 residues.

The chain is built from TRBV5-1 and TRBJ1-2; 7 positions match TRBD1. CDR1 and CDR2 from the germline V gene are SGHRS and YFSETQ. The CDR3 spans 16 residues. The V gene end was trimmed by 3 bases and the J gene end by 1 base; junction bases not matched to a gene: 9. The CDR3 here is CASSSNGQEGNYGYTF. CDR3 DNA: TGCGCCAGCAGCTCCAATGGACAGGAGGGTAACTATGGCTACACCTTC.

The chain is built from TRBV30 and TRBJ1-1; TRBD1 matches 9 bases. V was pared by 0 bases and J by 4 bases, with 3 bases of the junction left unmatched. The CDR3 runs 14 residues. The germline gives CDR1 GTSNPN, CDR2 SVGIG (reference sequence). CDR3 coding DNA: TGTGCCTGGAGTGTACTGGACAGGGGCACTGAAGCTTTCTTT. This sequence encodes CAWSVLDRGTEAFF.

The chain combines TRBV7-2 with TRBJ1-5; D call uncertain. Deletions cut 3 bases from V and 7 bases from J, with 7 bases between. The CDR3 has 12 residues. Germline CDR1 reads SGHTA; CDR2 reads FQGNSA. The CDR3 DNA follows: TGTGCCAGCAGCTTTAGTGTCCAGCCCCAGCATTTT. Protein product: CASSFSVQPQHF.

This clone was picked up a small number of times. The CDR3 nucleotides read TGCGCCAGCAGCTTGCTGGGGGGGGAGAACACTGAAGCTTTCTTT. It codes for CASSLLGGENTEAFF. The chain couples TRBV5-1 to TRBJ1-1; TRBD1 is a possible D gene (5 bases). This CDR3 has 15 amino acids. The V gene's germline CDR1 is SGHRS and CDR2 YFSETQ. V lost 1 base to trimming and J lost 1 base, with 11 bases between them.

This clone appeared a few times. The genes are TRBV11-2 and TRBJ1-1; weak D call: TRBD1 (5 bases). Per germline, CDR1 SGHAT and CDR2 FQNNGV. Trimming took off 4 bases at V and 7 bases at J, with 10 bases between the two ends. The CDR3 totals 12 residues. The chain's CDR3 is CASSSRQIEAFF. CDR3 sequence (DNA): TGTGCCAGCAGCTCACGACAGATTGAAGCTTTCTTT.

A few counts support this clone. The chain couples TRBV7-2 to TRBJ2-3; D remains ambiguous. The CDR3 has 14 amino acids. In germline, CDR1 is SGHTA, CDR2 FQGNSA. V lost 1 base, J lost 1 base, and 6 bases lay in between. As DNA, the CDR3 is TGTGCCAGCAGCTTAGTTGCAGGCACAGATACGCAGTATTTT. Its translation: CASSLVAGTDTQYF.

The V call is TRBV9, the J call TRBJ2-2; D is uncertain. The CDR3 spans 13 residues. V lost 4 bases, J lost 4 bases, and 8 bases lay in between. Germline CDR1 SGDLS, CDR2 YYNGEE. CDR3 residues: CASSPRSTGELFF. The CDR3 coding sequence is TGTGCCAGCAGCCCCCGGAGCACCGGGGAGCTGTTTTTT.

The rearrangement uses TRBV15 and TRBJ2-5; 9 bases match TRBD2. The V and J ends lost 1 base and 5 bases, in that order; junction bases with no gene match: 5. CDR1 is LNHNV and CDR2 is YYDKDF in the germline V gene (reference sequence). This CDR3 has 15 amino acids. CDR3 residues: CATSRVAGGYETQYF. The CDR3, as DNA: TGTGCCACCAGCAGAGTGGCGGGGGGGTATGAGACCCAGTACTTC. The full variable domain, rest sourced from reference TRBV15 and TRBJ2-5, is DAMVIQNPRYQVTQFGKPVTLSCSQTLNHNVMYWYQQKSSQAPKLLFHYYDKDFNNEADTPDNFQSRRPNTSFCFLDIRSPGLGDTAMYLCATSRVAGGYETQYFGPGTRLLVL.